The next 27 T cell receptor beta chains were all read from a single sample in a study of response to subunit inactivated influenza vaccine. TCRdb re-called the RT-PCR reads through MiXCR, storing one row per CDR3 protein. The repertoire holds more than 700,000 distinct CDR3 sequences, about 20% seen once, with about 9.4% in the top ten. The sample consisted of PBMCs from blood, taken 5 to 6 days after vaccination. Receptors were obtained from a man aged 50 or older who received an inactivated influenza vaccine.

This chain's CDR3 is CSVGQTSNTEAFF. The CDR3 bases are TGCAGCGTTGGGCAGACTTCGAACACTGAAGCTTTCTTT. This rearrangement joins TRBV29-1 to TRBJ1-1; D call uncertain. The germline gives CDR1 SQVTM, CDR2 ANQGSEA. V was cut by 4 bases and J by 1 base, with 10 bases left in between. This CDR3 is built from 13 residues.

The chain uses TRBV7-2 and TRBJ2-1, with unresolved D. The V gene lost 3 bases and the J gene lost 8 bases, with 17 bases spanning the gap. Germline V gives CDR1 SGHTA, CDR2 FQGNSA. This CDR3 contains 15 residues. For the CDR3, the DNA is TGTGCCAGCAGCTTGTGGCAGGCCCGCCCGTATGAGCAGTTCTTC. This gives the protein CASSLWQARPYEQFF.

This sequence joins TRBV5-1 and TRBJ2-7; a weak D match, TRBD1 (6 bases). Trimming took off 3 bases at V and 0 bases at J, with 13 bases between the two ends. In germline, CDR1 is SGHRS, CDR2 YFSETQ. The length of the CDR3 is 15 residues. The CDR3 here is CASSSLVGASYEQYF. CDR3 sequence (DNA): TGCGCCAGCAGCTCCCTCGTGGGGGCCTCCTACGAGCAGTACTTC.

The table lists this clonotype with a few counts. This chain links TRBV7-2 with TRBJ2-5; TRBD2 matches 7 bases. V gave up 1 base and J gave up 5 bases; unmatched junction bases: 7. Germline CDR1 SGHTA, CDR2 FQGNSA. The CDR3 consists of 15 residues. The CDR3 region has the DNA TGTGCCAGCAGCTTAGATCCTAGCGGCCAGGAGACCCAGTACTTC. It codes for CASSLDPSGQETQYF.

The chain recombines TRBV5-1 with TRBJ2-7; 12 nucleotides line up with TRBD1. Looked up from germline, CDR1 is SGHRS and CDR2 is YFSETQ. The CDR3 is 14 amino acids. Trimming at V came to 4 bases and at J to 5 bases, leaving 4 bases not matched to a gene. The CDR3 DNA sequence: TGCGCCAGCAGCCAGGGACAGGGGGCGAACGAGCAGTACTTC. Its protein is CASSQGQGANEQYF.

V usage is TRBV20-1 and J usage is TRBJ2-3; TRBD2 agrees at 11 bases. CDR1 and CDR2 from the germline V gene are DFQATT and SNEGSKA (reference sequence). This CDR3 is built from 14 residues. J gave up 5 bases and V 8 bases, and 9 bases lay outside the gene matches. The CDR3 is CSTHLAGGLDTQYF. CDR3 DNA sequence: TGCAGTACCCACTTAGCGGGAGGGCTAGATACGCAGTATTTT.

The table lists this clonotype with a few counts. CDR3: CASSSTLSVGGGADGYTF. CDR3 coding DNA: TGCGCCAGCAGCTCCACACTGTCGGTTGGAGGGGGCGCAGATGGCTACACCTTC. The chain links TRBV5-1 to TRBJ1-2; TRBD1 matches at 7 bases. Trimming cost V 3 bases and J 6 bases; bases outside gene matches: 20. This CDR3 has 18 amino acids. Germline V lookup: CDR1 SGHRS, CDR2 YFSETQ.

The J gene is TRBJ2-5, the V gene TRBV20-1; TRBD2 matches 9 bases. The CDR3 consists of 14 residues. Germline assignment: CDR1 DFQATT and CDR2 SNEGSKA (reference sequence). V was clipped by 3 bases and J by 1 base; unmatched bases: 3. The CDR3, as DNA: TGCAGTGCTAGTGTAGCGGGGGTCCAAGAGACCCAGTACTTC. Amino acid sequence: CSASVAGVQETQYF.

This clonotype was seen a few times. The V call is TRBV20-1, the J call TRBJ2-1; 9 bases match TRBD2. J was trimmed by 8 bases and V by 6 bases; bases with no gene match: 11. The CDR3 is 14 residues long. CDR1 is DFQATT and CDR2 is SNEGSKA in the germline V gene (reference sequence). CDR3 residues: CSADFSGRGDEQFF. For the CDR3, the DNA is TGCAGTGCGGATTTTAGCGGGAGAGGAGATGAGCAGTTCTTC.

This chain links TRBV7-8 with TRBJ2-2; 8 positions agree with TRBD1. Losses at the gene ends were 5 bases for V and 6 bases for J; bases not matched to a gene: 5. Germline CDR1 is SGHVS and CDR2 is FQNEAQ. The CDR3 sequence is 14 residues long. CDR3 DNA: TGTGCCAGCAGCCCAAGCAGGGGGCCCGGGGAGCTGTTTTTT. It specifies CASSPSRGPGELFF. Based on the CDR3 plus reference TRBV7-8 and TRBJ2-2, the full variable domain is GAGVSQSPRYKVAKRGQDVALRCDPISGHVSLFWYQQALGQGPEFLTYFQNEAQLDKSGLPSDRFFAERPEGSVSTLKIQRTQQEDSAVYLCASSPSRGPGELFFGEGSRLTVL.

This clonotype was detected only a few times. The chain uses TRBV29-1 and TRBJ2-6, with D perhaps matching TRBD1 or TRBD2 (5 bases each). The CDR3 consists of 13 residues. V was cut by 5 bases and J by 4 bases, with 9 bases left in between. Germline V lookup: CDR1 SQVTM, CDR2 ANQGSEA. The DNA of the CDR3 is TGCAGCGTTCTCGGGACCGGGGCCAACGTCCTGACTTTC. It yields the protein CSVLGTGANVLTF.

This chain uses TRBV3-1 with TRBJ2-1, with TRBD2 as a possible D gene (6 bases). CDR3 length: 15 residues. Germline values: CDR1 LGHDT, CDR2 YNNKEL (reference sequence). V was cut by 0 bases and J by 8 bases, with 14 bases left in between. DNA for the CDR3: TGTGCCAGCAGCCAAGATCGGCTAGCGCTATATGAGCAGTTCTTC. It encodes CASSQDRLALYEQFF.

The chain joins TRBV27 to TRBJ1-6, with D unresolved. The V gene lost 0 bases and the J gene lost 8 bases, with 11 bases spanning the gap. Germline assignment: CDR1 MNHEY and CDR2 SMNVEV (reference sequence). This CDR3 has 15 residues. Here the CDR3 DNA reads TGTGCCAGCAGTTTATCTTTGCTACCTGATTCACCCCTCCACTTT. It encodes CASSLSLLPDSPLHF.

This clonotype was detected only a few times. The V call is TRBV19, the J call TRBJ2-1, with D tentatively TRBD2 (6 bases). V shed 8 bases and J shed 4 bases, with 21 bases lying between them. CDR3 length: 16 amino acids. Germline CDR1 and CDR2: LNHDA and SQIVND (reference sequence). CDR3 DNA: TGTGCCAGTGGCCGGGACCCCTCGGGGAGGTACAATGAGCAGTTCTTC. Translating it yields CASGRDPSGRYNEQFF. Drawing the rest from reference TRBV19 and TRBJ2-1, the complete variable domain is DGGITQSPKYLFRKEGQNVTLSCEQNLNHDAMYWYRQDPGQGLRLIYYSQIVNDFQKGDIAEGYSVSREKKESFPLTVTSAQKNPTAFYLCASGRDPSGRYNEQFFGPGTRLTVL.

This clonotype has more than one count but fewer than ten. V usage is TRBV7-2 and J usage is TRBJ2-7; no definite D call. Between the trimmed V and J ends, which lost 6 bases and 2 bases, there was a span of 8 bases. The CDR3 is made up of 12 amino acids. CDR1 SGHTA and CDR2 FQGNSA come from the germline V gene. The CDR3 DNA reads TGTGCCAGCAGGGGCGGAACCTACGAGCAGTACTTC. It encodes CASRGGTYEQYF.

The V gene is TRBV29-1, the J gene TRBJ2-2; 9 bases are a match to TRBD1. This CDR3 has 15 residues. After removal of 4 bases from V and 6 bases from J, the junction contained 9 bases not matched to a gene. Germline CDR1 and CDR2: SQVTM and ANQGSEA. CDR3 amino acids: CSVAPGTGRSGELFF. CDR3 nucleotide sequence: TGCAGCGTTGCCCCCGGGACAGGGAGATCCGGGGAGCTGTTTTTT.

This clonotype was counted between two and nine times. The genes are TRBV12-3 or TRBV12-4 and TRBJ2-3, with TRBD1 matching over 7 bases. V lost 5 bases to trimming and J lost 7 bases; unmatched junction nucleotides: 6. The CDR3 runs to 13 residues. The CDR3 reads CASSQGTAYTQYF. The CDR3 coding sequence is TGTGCCAGCAGTCAAGGGACAGCGTATACGCAGTATTTT.

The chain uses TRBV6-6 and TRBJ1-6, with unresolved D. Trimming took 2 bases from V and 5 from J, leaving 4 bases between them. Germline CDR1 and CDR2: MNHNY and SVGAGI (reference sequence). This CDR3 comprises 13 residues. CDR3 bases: TGTGCCAGCAGTTACGAGAATAATTCACCCCTCCACTTT. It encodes CASSYENNSPLHF.

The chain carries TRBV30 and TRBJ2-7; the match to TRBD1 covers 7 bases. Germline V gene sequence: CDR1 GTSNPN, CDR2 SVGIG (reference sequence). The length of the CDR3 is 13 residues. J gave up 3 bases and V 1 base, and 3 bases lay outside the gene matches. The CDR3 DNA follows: TGTGCCTGGAGTGAGGGACAGATCTACGAGCAGTACTTC. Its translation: CAWSEGQIYEQYF.

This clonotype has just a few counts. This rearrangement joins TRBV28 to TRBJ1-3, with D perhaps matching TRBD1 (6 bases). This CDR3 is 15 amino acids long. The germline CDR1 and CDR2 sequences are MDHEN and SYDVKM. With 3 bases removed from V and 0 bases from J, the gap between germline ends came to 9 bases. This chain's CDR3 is CASSLDSYSGNTIYF. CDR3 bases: TGTGCCAGCAGTTTGGACAGTTACTCTGGAAACACCATATATTTT.

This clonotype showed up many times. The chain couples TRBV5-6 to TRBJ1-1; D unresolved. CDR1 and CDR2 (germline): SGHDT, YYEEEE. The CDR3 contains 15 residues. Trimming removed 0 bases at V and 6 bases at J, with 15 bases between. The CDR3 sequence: CASSLVGQEPPEAFF. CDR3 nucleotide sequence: TGTGCCAGCAGCTTGGTCGGGCAGGAACCGCCTGAAGCTTTCTTT.

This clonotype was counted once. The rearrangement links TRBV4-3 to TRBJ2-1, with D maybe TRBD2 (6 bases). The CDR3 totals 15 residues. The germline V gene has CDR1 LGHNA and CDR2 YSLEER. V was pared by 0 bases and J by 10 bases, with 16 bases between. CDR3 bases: TGCGCCAGCAGCCAAGAAGACCGGGGACGGGGGGAGCAGTTCTTC. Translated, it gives CASSQEDRGRGEQFF.

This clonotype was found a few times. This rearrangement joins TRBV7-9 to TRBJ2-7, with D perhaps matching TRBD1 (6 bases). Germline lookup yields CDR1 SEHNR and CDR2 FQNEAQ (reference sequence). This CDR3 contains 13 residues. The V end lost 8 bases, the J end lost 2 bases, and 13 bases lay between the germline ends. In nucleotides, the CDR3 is TGTGCCAGCTTCGAACAGGGTACCTACGAGCAGTACTTC. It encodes CASFEQGTYEQYF.

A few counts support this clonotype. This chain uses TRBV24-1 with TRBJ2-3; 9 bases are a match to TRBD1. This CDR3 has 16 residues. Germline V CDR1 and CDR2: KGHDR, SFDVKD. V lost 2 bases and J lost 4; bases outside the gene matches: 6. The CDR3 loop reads CATSDSWTGVADTQYF. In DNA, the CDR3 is TGTGCCACCAGTGATTCGTGGACAGGGGTTGCAGATACGCAGTATTTT.

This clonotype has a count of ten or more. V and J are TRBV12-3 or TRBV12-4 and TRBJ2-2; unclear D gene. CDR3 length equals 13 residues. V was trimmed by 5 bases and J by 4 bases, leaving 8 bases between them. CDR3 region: CASSLGFTGELFF. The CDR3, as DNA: TGTGCCAGCAGTCTGGGCTTCACCGGGGAGCTGTTTTTT.

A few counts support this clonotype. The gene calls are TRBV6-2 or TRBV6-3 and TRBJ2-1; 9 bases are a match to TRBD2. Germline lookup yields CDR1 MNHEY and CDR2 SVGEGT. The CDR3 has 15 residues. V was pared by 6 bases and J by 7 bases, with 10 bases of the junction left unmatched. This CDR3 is CASSNWAGGRNEQFF. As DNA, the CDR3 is TGTGCCAGCAGCAACTGGGCGGGAGGGAGGAATGAGCAGTTCTTC.

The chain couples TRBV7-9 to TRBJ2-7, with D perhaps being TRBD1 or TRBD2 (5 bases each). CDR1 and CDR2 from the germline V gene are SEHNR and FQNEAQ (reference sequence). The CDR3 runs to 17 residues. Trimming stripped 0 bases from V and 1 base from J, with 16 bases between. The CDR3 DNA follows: TGTGCCAGCAGCTTAGCGCGTTCGGGGCCTCTGTCCTACGAGCAGTACTTC. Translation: CASSLARSGPLSYEQYF.